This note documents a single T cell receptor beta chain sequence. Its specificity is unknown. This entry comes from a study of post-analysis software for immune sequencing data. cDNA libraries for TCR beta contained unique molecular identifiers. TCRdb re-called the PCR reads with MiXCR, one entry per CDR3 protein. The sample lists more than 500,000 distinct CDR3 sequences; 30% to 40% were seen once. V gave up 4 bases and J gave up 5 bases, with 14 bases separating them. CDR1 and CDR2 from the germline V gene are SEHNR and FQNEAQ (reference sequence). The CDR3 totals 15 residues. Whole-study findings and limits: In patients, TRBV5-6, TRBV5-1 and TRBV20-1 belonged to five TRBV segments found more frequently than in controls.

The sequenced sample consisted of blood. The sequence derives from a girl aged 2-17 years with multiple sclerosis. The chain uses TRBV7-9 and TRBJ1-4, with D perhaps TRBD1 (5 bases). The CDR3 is CASSSDGTVNEKLFF. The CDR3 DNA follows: TGTGCCAGCAGCTCAGATGGGACCGTAAATGAAAAACTGTTTTTT.